This TCR beta chain appears in the sequencing data of a study of shared clonotypes between healthy human individuals. Study-wide results and limits: The naive CD4 repertoires of a few donors were compared, and roughly 5% of clonotypes were shared. Across subsets, estimated richness was generally greater for naive than for memory populations.

Each donor was a Caucasian adult residing in Nashville, Tennessee. In regard to this clone: Its target is unknown.

The CDR3 runs to 13 residues. Per the germline V gene, CDR1 is SGHTA and CDR2 is FQGNSA. V lost 4 bases and J 2 bases, leaving 9 bases between the germline ends. Only in-frame clones appear in the TCRdb table, and some are missing; sequencing was by immunoSEQ multiplex PCR. The table lists under 85,000 clones, 62% of them singletons, with approximately 56% in the top ten. This TCR was recovered from a man aged 30 to 39 in good health. The chain has TRBV7-2 and TRBJ2-7; D is ambiguous. Material for sequencing was memory CD8+ T cells sorted from blood. Regarding subset: CD45RO+ cells pooled with CCR7-negative TemRA cells. The CDR3 region has the DNA TGTGCCAGCAGCTCCGCCGATGCCTACGAGCAGTACTTC. Its protein is CASSSADAYEQYF.